Presented here are 22 T cell receptor beta chains from one specimen sequenced in a study of T cell repertoires in cytomegalovirus infection (dated by TCRdb to between 2018 and 2021). The run used an Illumina HiSeq 1500. TCRdb ran its own pipeline on the public reads, namely fastp trimming at Q25 and MiXCR clone calling, and kept in-frame beta chains. For every CDR3 protein sequence, its rows merge into one entry that carries the most common genes and DNA. The sample includes some 560,000 distinct CDR3 sequences, with about 40% observed a single time. The ten largest account for about 46% of the sample. Their target antigens are unknown. The intended sense of this specimen's treatment or condition label: in vitro stimulation with specific CMV peptide epitopes to enrich CMV-specific T cells. Sequenced material: cultured PBMCs, taken from culture after CMV antigen stimulation. These receptors all stem from a human donor in good health (CMV status not recorded). Some clones in this sample may be carry-over from other donors' samples.

This sequence joins TRBV20-1 and TRBJ2-7; unclear D gene. CDR1 is DFQATT and CDR2 is SNEGSKA in the germline V gene (reference sequence). The CDR3 covers 12 residues. V was trimmed by 2 bases and J by 3 bases, leaving 8 bases between them. CDR3 residues: CSARSPVYEQYF. The CDR3 bases are TGCAGTGCTAGATCCCCGGTCTACGAGCAGTACTTC.

The chain has TRBV6-1 and TRBJ1-1; no reliable D call. V was shortened by 3 bases and J by 3 bases, with 11 bases between the two germline ends. Germline loops: CDR1 MNHNS, CDR2 SASEGT. This CDR3 has 14 amino acids. The CDR3 bases are TGTGCCAGCAGTGACAGAGGATTCCACACTGAAGCTTTCTTT. It codes for CASSDRGFHTEAFF.

The count of this clonotype is one. The chain couples TRBV6-1 to TRBJ2-5; the D gene could be TRBD1 or TRBD2 (6 bases each). Germline V gene data show CDR1 as MNHNS and CDR2 as SASEGT. The V end lost 6 bases, the J end lost 5 bases, and 16 bases lay between the germline ends. This CDR3 spans 14 amino acids. The CDR3 region has the DNA TGTGCCAGCAGATTGCTGGGGGGCTGGGAGACCCAGTACTTC. It is translated as CASRLLGGWETQYF.

This clonotype was seen a handful of times. V is TRBV20-1 and J is TRBJ1-5; 7 nucleotides line up with TRBD1. The CDR3 loop spans 16 amino acids. Germline CDR1 reads DFQATT; CDR2 reads SNEGSKA (reference sequence). Unmatched junction bases numbered 8, after V lost 0 bases and J lost 3 bases. CDR3 sequence: CSAREPGGMDNQPQHF. CDR3 sequence (DNA): TGCAGTGCTAGAGAGCCAGGGGGGATGGACAATCAGCCCCAGCATTTT.

The chain uses TRBV5-6 and TRBJ1-2; 12 nucleotides agree with TRBD1. Trimming took 4 bases from V and 2 from J; bases not matched to a gene: 6. CDR1 and CDR2 from the germline V gene are SGHDT and YYEEEE. This CDR3 is built from 16 residues. CDR3 residues: CASSPGTGGPNYGYTF. The CDR3 nucleotides read TGTGCCAGCAGCCCCGGGACAGGGGGCCCAAACTATGGCTACACCTTC. Full variable domain (rest looked up from reference TRBV5-6 and TRBJ1-2): DAGVTQSPTHLIKTRGQQVTLRCSPKSGHDTVSWYQQALGQGPQFIFQYYEEEERQRGNFPDRFSGHQFPNYSSELNVNALLLGDSALYLCASSPGTGGPNYGYTFGSGTRLTVV.

The rearrangement uses TRBV27 and TRBJ2-7; 13 positions match TRBD2. The CDR3 loop spans 19 amino acids. Germline-derived CDR1 and CDR2 are MNHEY and SMNVEV (reference sequence). Trimming took 2 bases from V and 4 from J; bases not matched to a gene: 14. For the CDR3, the DNA is TGTGCCAGCAGTTTAAGGGCCCCGGGACTAGCGGGAATGAGGTACGAGCAGTACTTC. Protein product: CASSLRAPGLAGMRYEQYF.

This clonotype came up a few times. The chain is built from TRBV7-2 and TRBJ1-3; a possible D gene is TRBD1 (6 bases). V gave up 1 base and J gave up 2 bases, with 9 bases separating them. Germline V gives CDR1 SGHTA, CDR2 FQGNSA. The CDR3 runs 15 residues. CDR3 loop: CASSLGGHPGNTIYF. As DNA, the CDR3 is TGTGCCAGCAGCTTAGGGGGACACCCTGGAAACACCATATATTTT.

CDR3: CASSGGRASSTDTQYF. The CDR3 DNA reads as TGTGCCAGCAGCGGAGGGCGGGCCTCTAGCACAGATACGCAGTATTTT. V gene TRBV11-2 combines with J gene TRBJ2-3; the D gene is possibly TRBD2 (6 bases). This CDR3 contains 16 residues. Germline V gene data show CDR1 as SGHAT and CDR2 as FQNNGV. Trimming left V 5 bases short and J 0 bases short, with 15 bases between.

This clonotype has at least ten counts. V and J are TRBV7-2 and TRBJ1-2; perhaps TRBD1 as D (6 bases). This CDR3 region has 13 residues. Trimming shortened V by 5 bases and J by 1 base, and 8 bases separated the two germline ends. Germline loops: CDR1 SGHTA, CDR2 FQGNSA. The CDR3 DNA follows: TGTGCCAGCAGCCCGGACAGTAACTATGGCTACACCTTC. Translation gives CASSPDSNYGYTF.

The chain employs TRBV29-1 and TRBJ2-5; D is undetermined. CDR3 length: 12 amino acids. Deletions cut 7 bases from V and 1 base from J, with 10 bases between. Germline CDR1 is SQVTM and CDR2 is ANQGSEA. CDR3 sequence (DNA): TGCAGCGCCTGGACGGCCCAAGAGACCCAGTACTTC. Protein: CSAWTAQETQYF.

V gene TRBV7-1 combines with J gene TRBJ1-4; 8 bases are a match to TRBD1. TRBV7-1 is an ORF; its function is uncertain. This CDR3 contains 15 residues. V lost 5 bases to trimming and J lost 5 bases; unmatched junction nucleotides: 7. The CDR3 DNA follows: TGTGCCAGCAGCCCCGAGGACAGGGAGAATGAAAAACTGTTTTTT. It codes for CASSPEDRENEKLFF.

This clonotype has just a few counts. This chain connects TRBV7-2 to TRBJ1-6; TRBD1 aligns across 7 bases. The CDR3 sequence is 15 residues long. Germline V lookup: CDR1 SGHTA, CDR2 FQGNSA. Germline trimming cut 7 bases from V and 10 bases from J; bases unmatched to any gene: 13. The DNA for the CDR3 is TGTGCCAGCACCGCGACGGGCAGGGGGGGGTCACCCCTCCACTTT. It codes for CASTATGRGGSPLHF.

The rearrangement joins TRBV18 to TRBJ2-5; TRBD1 matches at 9 bases. Losses at the gene ends were 4 bases for V and 2 bases for J; bases not matched to a gene: 8. Germline loops: CDR1 KGHSH, CDR2 LQKENI. The CDR3 sequence is 16 residues long. The CDR3 reads CASSLTGTGRQETQYF. The DNA of the CDR3 is TGTGCCAGCTCACTGACCGGGACAGGGAGGCAAGAGACCCAGTACTTC.

The chain joins TRBV6-2 or TRBV6-3 to TRBJ2-3; D gene unclear. This CDR3 spans 14 amino acids. The V end lost 6 bases, the J end lost 2 bases, and 12 bases lay between the germline ends. The germline CDR1 and CDR2 sequences are MNHEY and SVGEGT. The CDR3 here is CASSPSASTDTQYF. The CDR3, as DNA: TGTGCCAGCAGCCCCTCGGCCTCCACAGATACGCAGTATTTT.

DNA for the CDR3: TGTGCCAGCATCCCAGGTAGCGGGAGGTTCAGTGAGCAGTTCTTC. This encodes CASIPGSGRFSEQFF. The V and J genes are TRBV7-2 and TRBJ2-1; TRBD2 matches 10 bases. The germline gives CDR1 SGHTA, CDR2 FQGNSA. The CDR3 extends over 15 amino acids. V trimming: 7 bases; J trimming: 9 bases; junction bases outside the gene matches: 12.

The chain is built from TRBV7-8 and TRBJ1-3; D not resolved. V gave up 5 bases and J gave up 5 bases, with 25 bases separating them. The length of the CDR3 is 18 residues. Germline CDR1 and CDR2: SGHVS and FQNEAQ. CDR3 DNA: TGTGCCAGCAGCGCTCGCGCGTATATAACTAACATCAGAAACACCATATATTTT. Amino acid sequence: CASSARAYITNIRNTIYF. Full variable domain (outside the CDR3, taken from reference TRBV7-8 and TRBJ1-3): GAGVSQSPRYKVAKRGQDVALRCDPISGHVSLFWYQQALGQGPEFLTYFQNEAQLDKSGLPSDRFFAERPEGSVSTLKIQRTQQEDSAVYLCASSARAYITNIRNTIYFGEGSWLTVV.

Concerning this clonotype itself: It may be a read error: a sequence one base away is much more abundant. The V call is TRBV7-2, the J call TRBJ2-1; D call uncertain. The CDR3 extends over 15 amino acids. Germline-derived CDR1 and CDR2 are SGHTA and FQGNSA. The DNA of the CDR3 is TGTGCCAGCAGCTTAGATCCCAGCGCCCACAATGAGCAGTTATTC. Protein sequence: CASSLDPSAHNEQLF.

This clonotype was counted a few times. The chain is built from TRBV12-3 or TRBV12-4 and TRBJ2-7, with TRBD1 matching over 7 bases. V lost 7 bases to trimming and J lost 4 bases; unmatched junction nucleotides: 16. This CDR3 region has 16 residues. CDR3 DNA sequence: TGTGCCAGCACCAGCCTTGAAGGGGGCACCCAATACGAGCAGTACTTC. This gives the protein CASTSLEGGTQYEQYF.

V and J are TRBV19 and TRBJ1-5; no clear D gene. The CDR3 spans 14 residues. Germline values: CDR1 LNHDA, CDR2 SQIVND (reference sequence). The ends were cut back, 3 bases at V and 6 bases at J, with 12 bases in the middle. CDR3 protein: CASSMEGSAQPQHF. CDR3 nucleotides: TGTGCCAGTAGTATGGAGGGATCGGCTCAGCCCCAGCATTTT. The full variable domain, in which reference TRBV19 and TRBJ1-5 provide the parts outside the CDR3, is DGGITQSPKYLFRKEGQNVTLSCEQNLNHDAMYWYRQDPGQGLRLIYYSQIVNDFQKGDIAEGYSVSREKKESFPLTVTSAQKNPTAFYLCASSMEGSAQPQHFGDGTRLSIL.

Only a few counts were recorded for this clonotype. The chain combines TRBV7-2 with TRBJ2-1; the D call may be TRBD1 or TRBD2 (5 bases each). Germline V CDR1 and CDR2: SGHTA, FQGNSA. V lost 5 bases and J lost 3, with 14 bases in between. The CDR3 loop spans 15 amino acids. The CDR3 here is CASSRGPSLYNEQFF. The CDR3 DNA is TGTGCCAGCAGCCGGGGACCTAGCCTCTACAATGAGCAGTTCTTC.

CDR3 amino acids: CAITTAAGTEAFF. CDR3 nucleotide sequence: TGTGCCATCACTACGGCCGCGGGAACTGAAGCTTTCTTT. The chain links TRBV6-6 to TRBJ1-1; D is unresolved. Trimming took 10 bases from V and 5 from J, leaving 17 bases between them. Germline CDR1 is MNHNY and CDR2 is SVGAGI (reference sequence). CDR3 size: 13 residues.

V usage is TRBV12-3 or TRBV12-4 and J usage is TRBJ1-4; possible D gene TRBD1, 6 bases. The CDR3 length is 14 residues. V lost 3 bases and J 7 bases, leaving 12 bases between the germline ends. CDR3 DNA: TGTGCCAGCAGTTTTAGGGGGGCCGCTGAAAAACTGTTTTTT. Its translation is CASSFRGAAEKLFF.